These 29 T cell receptor beta chains originate from one sample sequenced in a study of CD4 T cells in relation to SARS-CoV-2 and coronaviruses. Clones were sequenced by immunoSEQ multiplex PCR, and TCRdb holds only the in-frame ones, with some missing. The sample shows approximately 60,000 clones, 92% of them seen only once. What was sequenced was naive CD4+ T cells from PBMCs. As for subset: naive CD4+ T cells isolated by negative enrichment. The source is an adult with COVID-19.

V gene TRBV7-2 combines with J gene TRBJ1-1; D call uncertain. CDR3 length equals 13 residues. Germline CDR1 SGHTA, CDR2 FQGNSA. The germline V and J ends were trimmed by 7 bases and 3 bases, with 12 bases remaining between them. The CDR3 spells CASTYAEHTEAFF. The CDR3 DNA sequence: TGTGCCAGCACATACGCCGAACACACTGAAGCTTTCTTT.

V usage is TRBV15 and J usage is TRBJ1-4, with D possibly matching TRBD1 (5 bases). The CDR3 has 15 residues. CDR1 is LNHNV and CDR2 is YYDKDF in the germline V gene (reference sequence). With 5 bases removed from V and 10 bases from J, the gap between germline ends came to 20 bases. CDR3 in DNA: TGTGCCACCAGCCCGGGGAGGGGCCAAGGCGGAAAACTGTTTTTT. Encoded protein: CATSPGRGQGGKLFF. The whole variable domain, filled in from reference TRBV15 and TRBJ1-4, reads DAMVIQNPRYQVTQFGKPVTLSCSQTLNHNVMYWYQQKSSQAPKLLFHYYDKDFNNEADTPDNFQSRRPNTSFCFLDIRSPGLGDTAMYLCATSPGRGQGGKLFFGSGTQLSVL.

The chain uses TRBV3-1 (or the pseudogene TRBV3-2) and TRBJ2-3, with 7 bases aligning to TRBD2. The J segment lost 1 base and the V segment lost 4 bases, leaving 2 bases of the junction unmatched. The CDR3 is made up of 14 amino acids. Germline loops: CDR1 LGHDT, CDR2 YNNKEL (reference sequence). CDR3 sequence (DNA): TGTGCCAGCAGCCTCACTAGCGGCACAGATACGCAGTATTTT. Translation: CASSLTSGTDTQYF.

This chain joins TRBV6-5 and TRBJ2-7; TRBD1 is a possible D gene (6 bases). Deletions cut 7 bases from V and 0 bases from J, with 13 bases between. Germline CDR1 is MNHEY and CDR2 is SVGAGI. The CDR3 is 14 amino acids. CDR3 DNA: TGTGCCAGCACCGGACAGCTAGCCTCCTACGAGCAGTACTTC. This translates into CASTGQLASYEQYF.

The chain uses TRBV13 and TRBJ2-4; D may correspond to TRBD1 or TRBD2 (5 bases each). There are 15 residues in the CDR3. Germline assignment: CDR1 PRHDT and CDR2 FYEKMQ (reference sequence). Between the trimmed V and J ends, which lost 7 bases and 3 bases, there was a span of 16 bases. CDR3 sequence (DNA): TGTGCCAGCACAAACAGGAGGACGGGCAAAAACATTCAGTACTTC. It specifies CASTNRRTGKNIQYF.

CDR3 sequence: CASSSGPGRKTQYF. The DNA for the CDR3 is TGTGCCAGCAGTTCGGGACCCGGGAGGAAGACCCAGTACTTC. The chain is built from TRBV6-5 and TRBJ2-5; the match to TRBD2 covers 7 bases. CDR1 and CDR2 (germline): MNHEY, SVGAGI. The CDR3 extends over 14 amino acids. The ends lost 4 bases at V and 6 bases at J; junction bases unmatched: 8.

This rearrangement joins TRBV10-2 to TRBJ2-1, with 16 bases lining up with TRBD2. V shed 7 bases, J shed 7 bases, and the junction held 10 bases outside the gene matches. This CDR3 region has 17 residues. CDR1 and CDR2 (germline): WSHSY, SAAADI. DNA for the CDR3: TGCGCCAGCACTACTAAGTTGGGACTAGCGGGGGGGAATGAGCAGTTCTTC. Protein: CASTTKLGLAGGNEQFF.

The rearrangement links TRBV7-6 to TRBJ1-1, with D tentatively TRBD1 (5 bases). CDR3 length equals 19 residues. Trimming pared 6 bases from V and 0 bases from J, leaving 26 bases between. The germline gives CDR1 SGHVS, CDR2 FNYEAQ. The CDR3 region has the DNA TGTGCCAGCAGTACACCCCCTGGGAAGGGGATAAAATTGAACACTGAAGCTTTCTTT. It translates to CASSTPPGKGIKLNTEAFF.

The sample holds one count of this clone. The rearrangement links TRBV19 to TRBJ2-2; 7 bases agree with TRBD2. Trimming cost V 4 bases and J 0 bases; bases outside gene matches: 2. From germline, CDR1 is LNHDA and CDR2 SQIVND (reference sequence). The CDR3 has 15 amino acids. CDR3 sequence: CASSTGGTNTGELFF. CDR3 coding DNA: TGTGCCAGTAGTACGGGGGGAACGAACACCGGGGAGCTGTTTTTT.

This clone was observed a single time. The rearrangement joins TRBV10-1 to TRBJ2-7; TRBD2 agrees at 9 bases. CDR3 length: 15 residues. CDR1 WNHNN and CDR2 SYGVQD come from the germline V gene (reference sequence). CDR3 DNA: TGCGCTGGGGACCTAGCGGGATCATTCCCCTACGAGCAGTACTTC. Translation gives CAGDLAGSFPYEQYF.

This clone was seen just once. The chain is built from TRBV30 and TRBJ2-3; 7 bases are shared with TRBD1. Germline trimming cut 5 bases from V and 5 bases from J; bases unmatched to any gene: 13. Germline V gene sequence: CDR1 GTSNPN, CDR2 SVGIG (reference sequence). This CDR3 spans 15 amino acids. CDR3 DNA: TGTGCCTGGGAACCAAGAAGGGGGCTGGAAGATACGCAGTATTTT. This encodes CAWEPRRGLEDTQYF. Based on the CDR3 plus reference TRBV30 and TRBJ2-3, the full variable domain is SQTIHQWPATLVQPVGSPLSLECTVEGTSNPNLYWYRQAAGRGLQLLFYSVGIGQISSEVPQNLSASRPQDRQFILSSKKLLLSDSGFYLCAWEPRRGLEDTQYFGPGTRLTVL.

The J gene is TRBJ2-7, the V gene TRBV5-1, with D possibly matching TRBD1 (6 bases). Trimming removed 5 bases at V and 0 bases at J, with 15 bases between. Germline V gene data show CDR1 as SGHRS and CDR2 as YFSETQ. CDR3 length: 15 amino acids. This CDR3 is CASRRGSGVSYEQYF. CDR3 nucleotides: TGCGCCAGCAGGAGAGGTTCAGGGGTCTCCTACGAGCAGTACTTC.

The chain combines TRBV2 with TRBJ2-3; 14 bases are a match to TRBD2. From germline, CDR1 is SNHLY and CDR2 FYNNEI. Losses at the gene ends were 0 bases for V and 5 bases for J; bases not matched to a gene: 7. The CDR3 sequence is 18 residues long. In DNA, the CDR3 is TGTGCCAGCAGTGAAGCTCGGACTAGCGGGAGGAGAGGAGATACGCAGTATTTT. Amino acid sequence: CASSEARTSGRRGDTQYF. Filled out from reference TRBV2 and TRBJ2-3, the complete variable domain reads EPEVTQTPSHQVTQMGQEVILRCVPISNHLYFYWYRQILGQKVEFLVSFYNNEISEKSEIFDDQFSVERPDGSNFTLKIRSTKLEDSAMYFCASSEARTSGRRGDTQYFGPGTRLTVL.

CDR3 nucleotides: TGTGCCAGCAGACGAAGGACAAGCTCTAACTATGGCTACACCTTC. Translation gives CASRRRTSSNYGYTF. This chain links TRBV6-5 with TRBJ1-2; D is possibly TRBD1 (5 bases). Germline CDR1 MNHEY, CDR2 SVGAGI. Trimming removed 6 bases from V and 0 bases from J, with 14 bases in between. The CDR3 consists of 15 residues.

The V and J genes are TRBV7-9 and TRBJ2-2; 7 bases are a match to TRBD2. Germline lookup yields CDR1 SEHNR and CDR2 FQNEAQ (reference sequence). The CDR3 has 15 residues. The trim removed 3 bases at V and 6 bases at J, leaving 7 bases unmatched. The CDR3 is CASSFRREPAGELFF. CDR3 coding DNA: TGTGCCAGCAGCTTTCGGCGGGAGCCGGCCGGGGAGCTGTTTTTT.

This sequence joins TRBV7-6 and TRBJ1-4, with D uncertain. Looked up from germline, CDR1 is SGHVS and CDR2 is FNYEAQ. This CDR3 contains 13 residues. Trimming shortened V by 5 bases and J by 12 bases, and 16 bases separated the two germline ends. The CDR3 nucleotides are TGTGCCAGCAGCATAAATCAAAAGACTGAACTGTTTTTT. As protein: CASSINQKTELFF.

The chain links TRBV11-1 to TRBJ2-4, with D tentatively TRBD2 (6 bases). V gave up 5 bases and J gave up 2 bases, with 16 bases separating them. Germline lookup yields CDR1 SGHAT and CDR2 FQDESV (reference sequence). This CDR3 is 16 amino acids long. In nucleotides, the CDR3 is TGTGCCAGCAGCCTCCGGTACGGGGACTCCAAAAACATTCAGTACTTC. It is translated as CASSLRYGDSKNIQYF.

CDR3 DNA sequence: TGTGCCAGCAGCTCACTCCTAGCGGGAGGAGAGACCCAGTACTTC. Protein product: CASSSLLAGGETQYF. J is TRBJ2-5 and V is TRBV5-5; TRBD2 agrees at 11 bases. The V segment lost 3 bases and the J segment 4 bases; nucleotides outside the gene matches: 5. CDR3 length: 15 amino acids. Germline CDR1 is SGHKS and CDR2 is YYEKEE (reference sequence).

The chain uses TRBV4-1 and TRBJ2-7; no definite D call. The CDR3 extends over 14 amino acids. Germline loops: CDR1 MGHRA, CDR2 YSYEKL. The V end lost 7 bases, the J end lost 0 bases, and 13 bases lay between the germline ends. CDR3 coding DNA: TGCGCCAGCAAAAGCCGGTATAACTCCTACGAGCAGTACTTC. Translating gives CASKSRYNSYEQYF.

This chain connects TRBV4-1 to TRBJ2-2; 8 nucleotides line up with TRBD1. The CDR3 totals 17 residues. Germline-derived CDR1 and CDR2 are MGHRA and YSYEKL. After removal of 2 bases from V and 0 bases from J, the junction contained 5 bases not matched to a gene. CDR3 nucleotides: TGCGCCAGCAGCCAATGGGGACAGGCATCGAACACCGGGGAGCTGTTTTTT. Translation gives CASSQWGQASNTGELFF.

This clone appeared a few times. The chain uses TRBV5-1 and TRBJ1-2; D gene ambiguous. The V end was cut by 9 bases, the J end by 6 bases, with 18 bases between. The V gene's germline CDR1 is SGHRS and CDR2 YFSETQ. This CDR3 contains 13 residues. The CDR3 DNA is TGCGCCACCTCTCAGATTCCCGGAGATGGCTACACCTTC. Protein product: CATSQIPGDGYTF.

The chain recombines TRBV7-8 with TRBJ2-3, with 9 bases lining up with TRBD2. The germline V gene encodes CDR1 SGHVS and CDR2 FQNEAQ. The CDR3 length is 15 residues. Unmatched junction bases numbered 4, after V lost 2 bases and J lost 4 bases. The CDR3 DNA reads TGTGCCAGCAGCTTAATAGTAGCGGGAGCAGATACGCAGTATTTT. Translation: CASSLIVAGADTQYF.

The rearrangement uses TRBV7-9 and TRBJ2-3, with D maybe TRBD2 (6 bases). V gave up 5 bases and J gave up 4 bases, with 19 bases separating them. Germline V gives CDR1 SEHNR, CDR2 FQNEAQ (reference sequence). The CDR3 spans 16 residues. This chain's CDR3 is CASSLLAAPTPDTQYF. The DNA of the CDR3 is TGTGCCAGCAGCCTATTAGCGGCCCCAACCCCAGATACGCAGTATTTT.

CDR3 in DNA: TGTGCCAGCAGTTCCTCCCTGGGAGATACGCAGTATTTT. Translating it yields CASSSSLGDTQYF. The chain links TRBV12-3 or TRBV12-4 to TRBJ2-3; D uncertain. V was shortened by 4 bases and J by 5 bases, with 10 bases between the two germline ends. The CDR3 sequence is 13 residues long.

This chain joins TRBV19 and TRBJ2-2; unclear D gene. The CDR3 is 16 residues long. CDR1 and CDR2 from the germline V gene are LNHDA and SQIVND (reference sequence). V shed 7 bases and J shed 0 bases, with 15 bases lying between them. In DNA form, the CDR3 reads TGTGCCAGTATGTTCACGGGTGGGGCGAACACCGGGGAGCTGTTTTTT. Its protein product is CASMFTGGANTGELFF.

This chain links TRBV9 with TRBJ1-1, with D perhaps TRBD1 (5 bases). Germline CDR1 and CDR2: SGDLS and YYNGEE. V was pared by 0 bases and J by 0 bases, with 9 bases between. The CDR3 sequence is 15 residues long. CDR3 DNA sequence: TGTGCCAGCAGCGTAGGGGACGTATTGAACACTGAAGCTTTCTTT. Translation gives CASSVGDVLNTEAFF.

CDR3 DNA sequence: TGTGCCAGCAGCGTAGCTCCGCAGGGAGGTAATGAAAAACTGTTTTTT. The encoded protein is CASSVAPQGGNEKLFF. The rearrangement links TRBV9 to TRBJ1-4; a possible D gene is TRBD1 (5 bases). V dropped 0 bases and J dropped 4 bases, with 13 bases sitting between them. Germline-derived CDR1 and CDR2 are SGDLS and YYNGEE. This CDR3 contains 16 residues.

The chain links TRBV24-1 to TRBJ2-1; D is undetermined. Germline V gene sequence: CDR1 KGHDR, CDR2 SFDVKD. Trimming removed 1 base at V and 9 bases at J, with 9 bases between. The length of the CDR3 is 13 residues. CDR3: CATSDFQLSEQFF. In nucleotides, the CDR3 is TGTGCCACCAGTGATTTCCAGTTGAGTGAGCAGTTCTTC.

The gene calls are TRBV4-2 and TRBJ1-6, with 8 positions matching TRBD1. V trimming: 5 bases; J trimming: 16 bases; junction bases outside the gene matches: 10. CDR1 is LGHNA, CDR2 YNFKEQ, per germline. The CDR3 consists of 13 residues. CDR3: CASSSTGEIVLHF. CDR3 sequence (DNA): TGTGCCAGCAGCTCGACAGGGGAGATCGTTCTCCACTTT.